This is a list of T cell receptor beta chains from one sample in a study of T cell responses to AZD1222 COVID-19 vaccine. Assay used: immunoSEQ multiplex PCR; TCRdb lists only in-frame clones, some missing. The sample includes more than 150,000 clones, 85% to 90% of them seen just once. Sequences were derived from peripheral blood, sampled 28 days after the second AZD1222 dose. Every receptor here comes from an adult who received the AZD1222 COVID-19 vaccine. Both conserved end residues are trimmed from each CDR3. Fields, in order: V gene, clone size, CDR3 protein. Not every row has a clone size; where given, it reads once, few, many or a size class.

v_gene: TRBV2
abundance: NA
CDR3aa: ASSNGRGPYEQY

v_gene: TRBV9
abundance: NA
CDR3aa: ASSLGASGSAYQETQY

v_gene: TRBV18
abundance: once
CDR3aa: ASSPEGGYGYT

v_gene: TRBV5-6
abundance: NA
CDR3aa: ASSLVGRLTGELF

v_gene: TRBV9
abundance: NA
CDR3aa: ASSVGVVGSSPLH

v_gene: TRBV6-5
abundance: NA
CDR3aa: ASSSNPHYGYT

v_gene: TRBV19
abundance: NA
CDR3aa: ASSIPTGSNQPQH

v_gene: TRBV7-8
abundance: NA
CDR3aa: ASSLTALADTDTQY

v_gene: TRBV28
abundance: NA
CDR3aa: ASRSPGQGNSPLH

v_gene: TRBV7-2
abundance: once
CDR3aa: ASSLAGLAGYNEQF

v_gene: TRBV5-4
abundance: many
CDR3aa: ASSLSGEAGSPLH

v_gene: TRBV7-7
abundance: once
CDR3aa: ASSLAVGELQETQY

v_gene: TRBV7-3
abundance: NA
CDR3aa: ASSPSWREWNEQF

v_gene: TRBV24-1
abundance: few
CDR3aa: ATSAPVGGRDGYT

v_gene: TRBV23-1
abundance: NA
CDR3aa: ASSQLRTRGGTGELF

v_gene: TRBV6-5
abundance: NA
CDR3aa: ASSYSSSGAYEQY

v_gene: TRBV6-5
abundance: NA
CDR3aa: ASSRDRGYNEQF

v_gene: TRBV27
abundance: NA
CDR3aa: ASSFRLAHPRSQY

v_gene: TRBV5-4
abundance: once
CDR3aa: ASSLEGQLSYEQY

v_gene: TRBV28
abundance: once
CDR3aa: ASSEPQDTQY

v_gene: TRBV4-3
abundance: NA
CDR3aa: ASSQDAAGEYEQF

v_gene: TRBV10-3
abundance: NA
CDR3aa: AISGTGVENIQY

v_gene: TRBV9
abundance: NA
CDR3aa: ASSPEQSPLH

v_gene: TRBV29-1
abundance: NA
CDR3aa: SVWSGRSNEQF

v_gene: TRBV11-3
abundance: NA
CDR3aa: ASSLNSNEQF

v_gene: TRBV5-1
abundance: once
CDR3aa: ASSLRTSSGYT

v_gene: TRBV30
abundance: NA
CDR3aa: AWSPETGGSFYNEQF

v_gene: TRBV7-8
abundance: NA
CDR3aa: ASSSEGRTAAYEQY

v_gene: TRBV7-2
abundance: NA
CDR3aa: ASSSLAGVSDTQY

v_gene: TRBV10-3
abundance: NA
CDR3aa: AISEREQRGHNEQF

v_gene: TRBV7-3
abundance: NA
CDR3aa: ASSSAGGSDTQY